A single sample gave rise to the 27 T cell receptor beta chains below, sequenced in a study of cytomegalovirus exposure and HLA in healthy donors. This PCR relied on a set of 60 Vbeta primers and 13 Jbeta primers. The protocol was immunoSEQ multiplex PCR, while the TCRdb copy is restricted to in-frame clones and leaves out a portion. This repertoire shows over 150,000 clones, approximately 85% found once; its top ten account for roughly 10%. Material: PBMCs. All receptors come from a man aged 50 or older in good health and CMV-seropositive.

This sequence joins TRBV6-5 and TRBJ2-5; 7 bases are a match to TRBD1. The trim removed 1 base at V and 0 bases at J, leaving 2 bases unmatched. Germline V CDR1 and CDR2: MNHEY, SVGAGI. The CDR3 runs 15 residues. The DNA for the CDR3 is TGTGCCAGCAGTTACTACAGGGGACACCAAGAGACCCAGTACTTC. Translated, it gives CASSYYRGHQETQYF.

This clone has more than one count but fewer than ten. The chain uses TRBV6-5 and TRBJ2-3, with 10 bases fitting TRBD1. The V segment lost 4 bases and the J segment 10 bases; nucleotides outside the gene matches: 11. Germline V lookup: CDR1 MNHEY, CDR2 SVGAGI. This CDR3 comprises 15 residues. The CDR3 sequence: CASSSPGQGIGPQYF. CDR3 DNA sequence: TGTGCCAGCAGTTCACCGGGACAGGGGATCGGCCCGCAGTATTTT.

The chain joins TRBV2 to TRBJ2-4; maybe TRBD2 (5 bases). This CDR3 comprises 12 residues. Per the germline V gene, CDR1 is SNHLY and CDR2 is FYNNEI. Trimming stripped 8 bases from V and 2 bases from J, with 7 bases between. CDR3 protein: CASEGPKNIQYF. CDR3 DNA: TGTGCCAGCGAGGGCCCCAAAAACATTCAGTACTTC.

The J gene is TRBJ2-5, the V gene TRBV28; 7 bases are a match to TRBD1. TRBJ2-7 explains the end of the DNA better; the J call may be wrong. Germline V CDR1 and CDR2: MDHEN, SYDVKM. The CDR3 is 14 residues long. In DNA form, the CDR3 reads TGTGCCAGCAGTTTAGGGCAGGGGGCCTACGAGCAGTACTTC. Protein: CASSLGQGAYEQYF.

This clone was counted a single time. This chain joins TRBV1 and TRBJ2-7; the table calls TRBD1, which could not be checked here. TRBV1 is annotated as a pseudogene. CDR3 length: 13 amino acids. CDR3 protein: CTSSPDRVSEQYF. CDR3 in DNA: TGCACCAGCAGCCCCGACAGGGTGAGCGAGCAGTACTTC.

The rearrangement links TRBV15 to TRBJ2-1, with D unclear. Germline V CDR1 and CDR2: LNHNV, YYDKDF (reference sequence). V was clipped by 4 bases and J by 6 bases, with 7 bases between them. The CDR3 has 12 residues. The CDR3 coding sequence is TGTGCCACCAGCAAACAGTTCAATGAGCAGTTCTTC. Translation gives CATSKQFNEQFF.

Here the CDR3 DNA reads TGTGCCTGGAGTTTAAATAGCGGAGACATTCAGTACTTC. It encodes CAWSLNSGDIQYF. The chain has TRBV30 and TRBJ2-4; perhaps TRBD2 as D (6 bases). This CDR3 spans 13 amino acids. Trimming took off 2 bases at V and 8 bases at J, with 13 bases between the two ends. CDR1 GTSNPN and CDR2 SVGIG come from the germline V gene (reference sequence).

This clone has only one observation. This chain joins TRBV15 and TRBJ2-5; 7 positions match TRBD1. Germline CDR1 LNHNV, CDR2 YYDKDF (reference sequence). V lost 7 bases, J lost 2 bases, and 10 bases stayed unmatched. The CDR3 contains 15 residues. The CDR3 region has the DNA TGTGCCACCAATCCTGACCAGGGGGAACAAGAGACCCAGTACTTC. Translation gives CATNPDQGEQETQYF.

On this clone: A read error may account for a junction end that differs from germline. J is TRBJ2-5 and V is TRBV2; tentative D call: TRBD1 (5 bases). CDR3 size: 14 residues. Germline CDR1 and CDR2: SNHLY and FYNNEI. CDR3 amino acids: CASLQLVGQEIQYF. In DNA, the CDR3 is TGTGCCAGCCTTCAGCTGGTTGGACAAGAGATCCAGTACTTC.

This clone was found a few times. The genes are TRBV25-1 and TRBJ1-2, with TRBD1 identical over 7 bases. V trimming: 4 bases; J trimming: 6 bases; junction bases outside the gene matches: 8. CDR1 is MGHDK and CDR2 is SYGVNS in the germline V gene. The CDR3 consists of 14 residues. The CDR3 sequence: CASSGGTASNGYTF. The CDR3 DNA reads TGTGCCAGCAGTGGGGGGACAGCGTCGAATGGCTACACCTTC.

The V gene is TRBV28, the J gene TRBJ2-1, with 12 bases matching TRBD2. CDR1 and CDR2 (germline): MDHEN, SYDVKM. Trimming took 6 bases from V and 4 from J; bases not matched to a gene: 1. This CDR3 is built from 14 residues. CDR3 in amino acids: CASRTSGSYNEQFF. The CDR3 DNA sequence: TGTGCCAGCAGGACTAGCGGGAGTTACAATGAGCAGTTCTTC.

The genes are TRBV15 and TRBJ1-5; D might be TRBD1 (5 bases). Germline V gene lookup returns CDR1 LNHNV and CDR2 YYDKDF (reference sequence). The ends were cut back, 1 base at V and 8 bases at J, with 21 bases in the middle. This CDR3 is 17 amino acids long. The chain's CDR3 is CATSRGSGAGGWEPQHF. The CDR3 DNA is TGTGCCACCAGCAGAGGAAGCGGGGCGGGGGGATGGGAGCCCCAGCATTTT.

The V and J genes are TRBV5-1 and TRBJ2-3; 15 positions agree with TRBD2. V dropped 7 bases and J dropped 4; count of bases not matched to a gene: 7. There are 16 residues in the CDR3. In germline, CDR1 is SGHRS, CDR2 YFSETQ. The CDR3 loop is CASQKGLAGGSDTQYF. The CDR3 coding sequence is TGCGCCAGCCAAAAGGGACTAGCGGGGGGCTCAGATACGCAGTATTTT.

This clone was detected only once. V and J are TRBV5-4 and TRBJ1-2, with D possibly matching TRBD1 (6 bases). Germline V gives CDR1 SGHNT, CDR2 YYREEE (reference sequence). This CDR3 spans 16 amino acids. Between the trimmed V and J ends, which lost 0 bases and 8 bases, there was a span of 20 bases. CDR3 nucleotides: TGTGCCAGCAGCTTGGCCAACGGGTATAGGGACAACGGCTACACCTTC. As protein: CASSLANGYRDNGYTF.

J is TRBJ1-1 and V is TRBV7-2; D is uncertain. The CDR3 sequence is 12 residues long. Per the germline V gene, CDR1 is SGHTA and CDR2 is FQGNSA. Trimming left V 4 bases short and J 7 bases short, with 10 bases between. The CDR3 reads CASSSPGVEAFF. CDR3 in DNA: TGTGCCAGCAGCTCTCCGGGAGTTGAAGCTTTCTTT.

The chain carries TRBV29-1 and TRBJ1-2; maybe TRBD1 (6 bases). Trimming shortened V by 6 bases and J by 8 bases, and 19 bases separated the two germline ends. CDR3 length: 13 amino acids. CDR1 and CDR2 from the germline V gene are SQVTM and ANQGSEA. This CDR3 is CSVRQVVGVGYTF. CDR3 coding DNA: TGCAGCGTACGACAGGTTGTGGGTGTGGGCTACACCTTC.

This clone was counted between two and nine times. This sequence joins TRBV9 and TRBJ2-2, with TRBD2 matching 7 bases. After removal of 0 bases from V and 0 bases from J, the junction contained 8 bases not matched to a gene. Germline-derived CDR1 and CDR2 are SGDLS and YYNGEE. The CDR3 consists of 18 residues. CDR3 region: CASSVGSGTNANTGELFF. The CDR3, as DNA: TGTGCCAGCAGCGTAGGATCCGGGACTAACGCGAACACCGGGGAGCTGTTTTTT.

The chain links TRBV5-5 to TRBJ2-7, with 8 bases matching TRBD2. CDR3 length equals 14 residues. Germline V gene lookup returns CDR1 SGHKS and CDR2 YYEKEE (reference sequence). V lost 1 base and J lost 4; bases outside the gene matches: 4. CDR3 in amino acids: CASSLYAGGYEQYF. The CDR3, as DNA: TGTGCCAGCAGCTTGTACGCGGGGGGATACGAGCAGTACTTC.

The chain combines TRBV5-4 with TRBJ1-5; the D gene is possibly TRBD1 (5 bases). CDR3 size: 15 residues. Germline CDR1 is SGHNT and CDR2 is YYREEE (reference sequence). V was shortened by 4 bases and J by 4 bases, with 15 bases between the two germline ends. The CDR3 DNA sequence: TGTGCCAGCAGCCTGGGGGGAGGGGATAATCAGCCCCAGCATTTT. Its protein is CASSLGGGDNQPQHF.

Here the CDR3 reads CASSATGTSGIYEQYF. In DNA form, the CDR3 reads TGTGCCAGCAGCGCAACCGGGACTAGCGGGATCTACGAGCAGTACTTC. V gene TRBV9 combines with J gene TRBJ2-7; 13 bases agree with TRBD2. The CDR3 is made up of 16 amino acids. V gave up 3 bases and J gave up 3 bases; unmatched junction bases: 6. Looked up from germline, CDR1 is SGDLS and CDR2 is YYNGEE. The full variable domain, rest sourced from reference TRBV9 and TRBJ2-7, is DSGVTQTPKHLITATGQRVTLRCSPRSGDLSVYWYQQSLDQGLQFLIQYYNGEERAKGNILERFSAQQFPDLHSELNLSSLELGDSALYFCASSATGTSGIYEQYFGPGTRLTVT.

The V call is TRBV7-2, the J call TRBJ1-5; D gene unclear. There are 13 residues in the CDR3. Germline CDR1 is SGHTA and CDR2 is FQGNSA. The germline V and J ends were trimmed by 5 bases and 6 bases, with 11 bases remaining between them. CDR3 DNA: TGTGCCAGCAGCCCGGTGGAGGGTCAGCCCCAGCATTTT. Protein product: CASSPVEGQPQHF. Together with reference TRBV7-2 and TRBJ1-5, the CDR3 gives the full variable domain: GAGVSQSPSNKVTEKGKDVELRCDPISGHTALYWYRQSLGQGLEFLIYFQGNSAPDKSGLPSDRFSAERTGGSVSTLTIQRTQQEDSAVYLCASSPVEGQPQHFGDGTRLSIL.

V usage is TRBV5-1 and J usage is TRBJ2-1; 13 bases are a match to TRBD2. V was pared by 3 bases and J by 6 bases, with 21 bases of the junction left unmatched. CDR3 length: 21 residues. Germline CDR1 is SGHRS and CDR2 is YFSETQ. CDR3 in amino acids: CASSSPAGTSGRAWGANEQFF. The CDR3 DNA reads as TGCGCCAGCAGCTCCCCCGCCGGTACTAGCGGGAGGGCCTGGGGGGCCAATGAGCAGTTCTTC.

The chain links TRBV7-9 to TRBJ1-5, with 7 bases lining up with TRBD1. The CDR3 runs 15 residues. V lost 5 bases and J lost 3; bases outside the gene matches: 7. Germline V gene lookup returns CDR1 SEHNR and CDR2 FQNEAQ (reference sequence). The CDR3 nucleotides read TGTGCCAGCAGCCTTGACAGGGAATCCAATCAGCCCCAGCATTTT. It yields the protein CASSLDRESNQPQHF.

The chain links TRBV5-1 to TRBJ1-5; 7 bases align to TRBD1. V gave up 0 bases and J gave up 7 bases; unmatched junction bases: 7. This CDR3 has 15 amino acids. Germline lookup yields CDR1 SGHRS and CDR2 YFSETQ. CDR3 loop: CASSLGGDRPQPQHF. The CDR3 DNA reads as TGCGCCAGCAGCTTGGGGGGGGACAGACCCCAGCCCCAGCATTTT.

The chain is built from TRBV7-2 and TRBJ1-5; no definite D call. CDR3 length: 14 amino acids. Germline CDR1 and CDR2: SGHTA and FQGNSA. Trimming removed 4 bases at V and 0 bases at J, with 7 bases between. The chain's CDR3 is CASSSTYSNQPQHF. In DNA form, the CDR3 reads TGTGCCAGCAGCTCGACATATAGCAATCAGCCCCAGCATTTT. Using reference TRBV7-2 and TRBJ1-5 for the parts outside the CDR3, the full variable domain is GAGVSQSPSNKVTEKGKDVELRCDPISGHTALYWYRQSLGQGLEFLIYFQGNSAPDKSGLPSDRFSAERTGGSVSTLTIQRTQQEDSAVYLCASSSTYSNQPQHFGDGTRLSIL.

This clone showed up just a few times. J is TRBJ1-4 and V is TRBV19; D perhaps matches TRBD1 (5 bases). Germline V gene sequence: CDR1 LNHDA, CDR2 SQIVND (reference sequence). This CDR3 has 15 residues. V dropped 6 bases and J dropped 8 bases, with 19 bases sitting between them. CDR3 coding DNA: TGTGCCAGTAGAGGACCCAGGGAAAGGGGAGAAAAACTGTTTTTT. This translates into CASRGPRERGEKLFF.

This sequence joins TRBV28 and TRBJ1-5; 9 bases fit TRBD1. This CDR3 contains 16 residues. The trim removed 6 bases at V and 9 bases at J, leaving 15 bases unmatched. Germline values: CDR1 MDHEN, CDR2 SYDVKM. Here the CDR3 DNA reads TGTGCCAGCAGCCCACCCGGGACAGGGAGGGGTTCGCCCCAGCATTTT. Translation gives CASSPPGTGRGSPQHF.